A single sample gave rise to the 31 T cell receptor beta chains below, sequenced in a study of T cells in Graves' hyperthyroidism and ophthalmopathy (dated by TCRdb to between 2018 and 2020). The library was made by multiplex PCR. Sequencing used an Illumina HiSeq 2000. TCR beta CDR3 regions were amplified from RNA transcripts. The TCR CDR3 was subjected to a first round of RT-PCR using the HTBI primer set and the Qiagen OneStep RT-PCR kit. TCRdb handled the public reads itself, with Q25 trimming in fastp and clone calling in MiXCR, and kept productive beta chains. Each CDR3 protein gets just one entry, which takes the most common genes and DNA from the rows behind it. Counted in this sample were 600,000 to 800,000 distinct CDR3 sequences; roughly 32% of them appeared once. Less than 40% of the sample belongs to the ten largest clones. Specimen: blood. These receptors all come from a middle-aged woman with Graves' hyperthyroidism.

This clonotype was counted between two and nine times. The chain employs TRBV6-6 and TRBJ1-2; D unresolved. The CDR3 has 14 residues. Trimming shortened V by 9 bases and J by 0 bases, and 14 bases separated the two germline ends. Germline V lookup: CDR1 MNHNY, CDR2 SVGAGI (reference sequence). The chain's CDR3 is CASSTVGTNYGYTF. The CDR3 bases are TGTGCCAGTAGTACCGTGGGAACTAACTATGGCTACACCTTC.

This chain connects TRBV7-2 to TRBJ2-5, with D possibly matching TRBD1 (5 bases). This CDR3 has 16 residues. V was pared by 3 bases and J by 2 bases, with 16 bases between. Germline CDR1 reads SGHTA; CDR2 reads FQGNSA. DNA of the CDR3: TGTGCCAGCAGCTTGTTTTTGGACAAAGAACAAGAGACCCAGTACTTC. Translation: CASSLFLDKEQETQYF.

This clonotype occurred once. The V gene is TRBV11-2, the J gene TRBJ2-7; D is possibly TRBD2 (6 bases). The CDR3 contains 17 residues. Per the germline V gene, CDR1 is SGHAT and CDR2 is FQNNGV. Trimming removed 5 bases at V and 5 bases at J, with 25 bases between. The CDR3 sequence is CASSPRSVGLSLDEQYF. CDR3 nucleotides: TGTGCCAGCAGCCCACGCTCCGTCGGACTATCGCTCGACGAGCAGTACTTC. Together with reference TRBV11-2 and TRBJ2-7, the CDR3 gives the full variable domain: EAGVAQSPRYKIIEKRQSVAFWCNPISGHATLYWYQQILGQGPKLLIQFQNNGVVDDSQLPKDRFSAERLKGVDSTLKIQPAKLEDSAVYLCASSPRSVGLSLDEQYFGPGTRLTVT.

This clonotype showed up many times. V gene TRBV29-1 combines with J gene TRBJ2-7, with D tentatively TRBD2 (5 bases). CDR1 and CDR2 (germline): SQVTM, ANQGSEA. Trimming pared 4 bases from V and 3 bases from J, leaving 13 bases between. The CDR3 has 13 amino acids. The CDR3 sequence: CSVADYQDYEQYF. The CDR3 DNA reads as TGCAGCGTTGCAGACTACCAAGACTACGAGCAGTACTTC.

A remark on this clonotype: A much larger clone lies one base from this, so it may be a read error. The chain links TRBV6-5 to TRBJ1-6; D ambiguous. The CDR3 runs 15 residues. V dropped 5 bases and J dropped 8 bases, with 16 bases sitting between them. Germline V lookup: CDR1 MNHEY, CDR2 SVGAGI. CDR3 bases: TGTGCCAGCAGTCTCCGGATAGGACGGGATTCACCCCTCCACTTT. Translating gives CASSLRIGRDSPLHF.

The rearrangement links TRBV5-8 to TRBJ2-5; D is possibly TRBD1 (5 bases). Germline values: CDR1 SGHTS, CDR2 YDEGEE. This CDR3 region has 13 residues. Trimming stripped 1 base from V and 3 bases from J, with 7 bases between. The CDR3 is CASSLKGEETQYF. For the CDR3, the DNA is TGTGCCAGCAGCTTGAAAGGGGAAGAGACCCAGTACTTC.

This clonotype was detected ten times or more. This rearrangement joins TRBV7-8 to TRBJ2-5, with TRBD1 as a possible D gene (6 bases). The CDR3 length is 14 residues. CDR1 and CDR2 from the germline V gene are SGHVS and FQNEAQ. V dropped 5 bases and J dropped 6 bases, with 16 bases sitting between them. CDR3 amino acids: CASSLGHGLKTQYF. For the CDR3, the DNA is TGTGCCAGCAGCCTGGGACACGGTTTAAAGACCCAGTACTTC.

As to this clonotype: This may be a read error: a much more frequent sequence differs by one nucleotide. The V call is TRBV29-1, the J call TRBJ2-7; D not resolved. Germline V gene lookup returns CDR1 SQVTM and CDR2 ANQGSEA. The CDR3 is made up of 14 amino acids. CDR3 nucleotide sequence: TGCGGCGCCCGTTCTGGCTGGAGCTCCTACGAGCAGTACTTC. Residues: CGARSGWSSYEQYF.

This clonotype came up many times. The rearrangement joins TRBV29-1 to TRBJ2-2, with a tentative D call TRBD1 (5 bases). Germline loops: CDR1 SQVTM, CDR2 ANQGSEA. With 4 bases removed from V and 4 bases from J, the gap between germline ends came to 7 bases. This CDR3 has 12 residues. The CDR3: CSVGQITGELFF. In DNA form, the CDR3 reads TGCAGCGTTGGACAGATCACCGGGGAGCTGTTTTTT.

The genes are TRBV9 and TRBJ2-2, with unresolved D. The V end lost 0 bases, the J end lost 2 bases, and 5 bases lay between the germline ends. Germline loops: CDR1 SGDLS, CDR2 YYNGEE. The CDR3 loop spans 14 amino acids. CDR3 protein: CASSVEGNTGELFF. For the CDR3, the DNA is TGTGCCAGCAGCGTAGAGGGTAACACCGGGGAGCTGTTTTTT. Supplemented by reference TRBV9 and TRBJ2-2, the full variable domain reads DSGVTQTPKHLITATGQRVTLRCSPRSGDLSVYWYQQSLDQGLQFLIQYYNGEERAKGNILERFSAQQFPDLHSELNLSSLELGDSALYFCASSVEGNTGELFFGEGSRLTVL.

In this sample, this clonotype turned up many times. The chain has TRBV10-3 and TRBJ1-6, with TRBD1 identical over 12 bases. The CDR3 covers 15 residues. In germline, CDR1 is ENHRY, CDR2 SYGVKD. Germline trimming cut 7 bases from V and 10 bases from J; bases unmatched to any gene: 8. CDR3 in amino acids: CAITSGQGAKSPLHF. In nucleotides, the CDR3 is TGTGCCATCACGTCGGGACAGGGGGCGAAATCACCCCTCCACTTT.

This clonotype was seen only a few times. The CDR3 DNA sequence: TGTGCCAGTACGGGACTTTTAACCTACGAGCAGTACTTC. This sequence encodes CASTGLLTYEQYF. The rearrangement uses TRBV6-1 and TRBJ2-7, with D possibly TRBD2 on 6 matching bases. Trimming cost V 9 bases and J 2 bases, with 14 bases left between them. Per germline, CDR1 MNHNS and CDR2 SASEGT. The CDR3 length is 13 residues.

The chain recombines TRBV10-3 with TRBJ2-7, with TRBD1 matching 9 bases. The CDR3 is 18 amino acids. Germline CDR1 ENHRY, CDR2 SYGVKD. The V gene end was trimmed by 5 bases and the J gene end by 7 bases; junction bases not matched to a gene: 21. The CDR3 region is CAISPQEGQGVSTGEQYF. CDR3 in DNA: TGTGCCATCAGTCCGCAGGAGGGACAGGGTGTCTCCACCGGGGAGCAGTACTTC.

The chain is built from TRBV2 and TRBJ1-3, with D perhaps matching TRBD1 (5 bases). Trimming pared 4 bases from V and 14 bases from J, leaving 12 bases between. Germline loops: CDR1 SNHLY, CDR2 FYNNEI. This CDR3 is built from 11 residues. CDR3 loop: CASSGQRGLYF. As DNA, the CDR3 is TGTGCCAGCAGTGGGCAGAGGGGATTATATTTT.

The rearrangement links TRBV9 to TRBJ2-7; D unresolved. CDR1 is SGDLS and CDR2 is YYNGEE in the germline V gene. V gave up 0 bases and J gave up 7 bases, with 17 bases separating them. The CDR3 is 15 residues long. In DNA form, the CDR3 reads TGTGCCAGCAGCGTAGCGTTTTACTTTCCCGGGGAGCAGTACTTC. Encoded protein: CASSVAFYFPGEQYF.

This clonotype was seen many times. The rearrangement joins TRBV29-1 to TRBJ2-5; 7 nucleotides align to TRBD1. Germline assignment: CDR1 SQVTM and CDR2 ANQGSEA. The CDR3 is 15 residues long. V was pared by 5 bases and J by 5 bases, with 14 bases of the junction left unmatched. The CDR3 region has the DNA TGCAGCGTTTCATTGGCGACAGGGCCTGGTGAGACCCAGTACTTC. Its protein is CSVSLATGPGETQYF.

This clonotype was picked up many times. The rearrangement links TRBV20-1 to TRBJ1-6, with D uncertain. The CDR3 sequence is 14 residues long. With 2 bases removed from V and 8 bases from J, the gap between germline ends came to 13 bases. Germline assignment: CDR1 DFQATT and CDR2 SNEGSKA (reference sequence). CDR3 protein: CSARSRGSDSPLHF. For the CDR3, the DNA is TGCAGTGCTAGATCCCGGGGTTCTGATTCACCCCTCCACTTT.

This clonotype was counted between two and nine times. The chain uses TRBV6-1 and TRBJ2-5, with D perhaps matching TRBD1 (6 bases). V lost 6 bases and J lost 2, with 10 bases in between. The CDR3 consists of 13 residues. CDR1 is MNHNS, CDR2 SASEGT, per germline. CDR3 amino acids: CASRRDTQETQYF. The CDR3 nucleotides read TGTGCCAGCAGAAGGGACACGCAAGAGACCCAGTACTTC.

This clonotype appeared many times. V usage is TRBV19 and J usage is TRBJ1-6; D might be TRBD1 (6 bases). This CDR3 spans 15 amino acids. Trimming removed 3 bases at V and 13 bases at J, with 19 bases between. Looked up from germline, CDR1 is LNHDA and CDR2 is SQIVND (reference sequence). The CDR3, as DNA: TGTGCCAGTAGTATTAGGGGGACTTCGCCTCAGCCCCTCCACTTT. Protein sequence: CASSIRGTSPQPLHF. The variable domain in full, with the rest retrieved from reference TRBV19 and TRBJ1-6, is DGGITQSPKYLFRKEGQNVTLSCEQNLNHDAMYWYRQDPGQGLRLIYYSQIVNDFQKGDIAEGYSVSREKKESFPLTVTSAQKNPTAFYLCASSIRGTSPQPLHFGNGTRLTVT.

This sequence joins TRBV11-2 and TRBJ1-3; D ambiguous. Trimming pared 6 bases from V and 1 base from J, leaving 10 bases between. The CDR3 is 14 residues long. Germline V CDR1 and CDR2: SGHAT, FQNNGV. The CDR3 protein is CASSFVGSGNTIYF. In nucleotides, the CDR3 is TGTGCCAGCAGTTTCGTGGGGTCTGGAAACACCATATATTTT.

The gene calls are TRBV7-2 and TRBJ2-7; a weak D match, TRBD1 (5 bases). Per germline, CDR1 SGHTA and CDR2 FQGNSA. The CDR3 length is 16 residues. V was shortened by 1 base and J by 2 bases, with 15 bases between the two germline ends. The CDR3, as DNA: TGTGCCAGCAGCTTAGACACAGGCCTTATCCCCTACGAGCAGTACTTC. This codes for CASSLDTGLIPYEQYF.

The chain combines TRBV19 with TRBJ2-7, with a possible D match to TRBD1 (5 bases). This CDR3 comprises 15 residues. Germline CDR1 is LNHDA and CDR2 is SQIVND (reference sequence). V was shortened by 6 bases and J by 2 bases, with 17 bases between the two germline ends. The CDR3 DNA reads TGTGCCAGTAGACCCCCTGGGGCGGCGGCCTACGAGCAGTACTTC. Residues: CASRPPGAAAYEQYF.

The rearrangement links TRBV7-2 to TRBJ1-2; 11 bases match TRBD1. With 5 bases clipped from V and 10 bases from J, the junction kept 3 bases outside the gene matches. Germline CDR1 SGHTA, CDR2 FQGNSA. The CDR3 contains 12 residues. The DNA of the CDR3 is TGTGCCAGCAGCCGGACAGGGGGCGTCTACACCTTC. As protein: CASSRTGGVYTF.

This clonotype was seen ten or more times. One end of the junction fails to match germline, which may point to a read error. The chain couples TRBV7-2 to TRBJ1-1, with D possibly TRBD1 on 5 matching bases. Germline CDR1 and CDR2: SGHTA and FQGNSA. CDR3 length: 13 amino acids. For the CDR3, the DNA is TGCGCCAGCAGCTTCCCGGGGGGGACTGAAGCTTTCTTT. Amino acids: CASSFPGGTEAFF. Full variable domain (outside the CDR3, taken from reference TRBV7-2 and TRBJ1-1): GAGVSQSPSNKVTEKGKDVELRCDPISGHTALYWYRQSLGQGLEFLIYFQGNSAPDKSGLPSDRFSAERTGGSVSTLTIQRTQQEDSAVYLCASSFPGGTEAFFGQGTRLTVV.

The chain has TRBV20-1 and TRBJ1-2; tentatively, D is TRBD1 (6 bases). Trimming left V 2 bases short and J 6 bases short, with 16 bases between. The CDR3 runs 14 residues. The germline gives CDR1 DFQATT, CDR2 SNEGSKA (reference sequence). The CDR3 DNA reads TGCAGTGCTAGAACAGCCCGGGGGGCCGATGGCTACACCTTC. This gives the protein CSARTARGADGYTF.

This clonotype is a singleton in its sample. This chain connects TRBV9 to TRBJ2-1; TRBD1 matches at 7 bases. CDR3 length: 15 residues. J lost 2 bases, V lost 3 bases, and 5 bases had no gene match. Germline values: CDR1 SGDLS, CDR2 YYNGEE. CDR3 amino acids: CASSDGTATYNEQFF. CDR3 coding DNA: TGTGCCAGCAGCGACGGGACAGCTACCTACAATGAGCAGTTCTTC.

V gene TRBV18 combines with J gene TRBJ2-7; 10 bases are a match to TRBD1. The CDR3 runs to 15 residues. V was clipped by 4 bases and J by 3 bases; unmatched bases: 6. Germline values: CDR1 KGHSH, CDR2 LQKENI. The CDR3 region has the DNA TGTGCCAGCTCACAAAAAGGACAGGGGGGCTACGAGCAGTACTTC. Translated, it gives CASSQKGQGGYEQYF.

This clonotype was observed at least ten times. This chain uses TRBV7-2 with TRBJ1-5; D unresolved. The V and J ends lost 1 base and 1 base respectively, with 5 bases between them. The CDR3 consists of 14 residues. Germline values: CDR1 SGHTA, CDR2 FQGNSA. CDR3 DNA: TGTGCCAGCAGCTTAGTGAGAAGCAATCAGCCCCAGCATTTT. Residues: CASSLVRSNQPQHF.

The chain employs TRBV2 and TRBJ1-2, with 8 bases that match TRBD1. Trimming at V came to 8 bases and at J to 5 bases, leaving 10 bases not matched to a gene. The CDR3 covers 14 residues. From germline, CDR1 is SNHLY and CDR2 FYNNEI. CDR3 sequence reads: CASDRQDRVYGYTF. The CDR3 region has the DNA TGTGCCAGCGATAGGCAGGACAGGGTTTATGGCTACACCTTC.

This chain links TRBV5-1 with TRBJ2-5; unclear D gene. V shed 4 bases and J shed 1 base, with 17 bases lying between them. The length of the CDR3 is 16 residues. The V gene's germline CDR1 is SGHRS and CDR2 YFSETQ. This CDR3 is CASSRSRGGPQETQYF. CDR3 nucleotides: TGCGCCAGCAGCAGATCGCGAGGTGGTCCCCAAGAGACCCAGTACTTC.

The chain carries TRBV10-2 and TRBJ1-1; 7 nucleotides agree with TRBD1. Germline V lookup: CDR1 WSHSY, CDR2 SAAADI. CDR3 size: 15 residues. V lost 5 bases and J lost 1; bases outside the gene matches: 7. CDR3: CASSQQGIGNTEAFF. The CDR3 DNA reads TGCGCCAGCAGTCAACAGGGGATCGGGAACACTGAAGCTTTCTTT.